A single sample is the source of the 12 T cell receptor beta chains below, sequenced in a study of glioma-infiltrating T cells after dendritic cell vaccination. Measured with immunoSEQ multiplex PCR; TCRdb has only the in-frame clones, and not every one. The repertoire consists of just under 85,000 clones, with about 87% occurring once and the leading ten covering approximately 3.4%. This sample comprised blood, obtained before dendritic cell vaccination. These receptor sequences come from a human donor with glioblastoma.

This clone came up a few times. V usage is TRBV11-2 and J usage is TRBJ1-1; D may be TRBD1 (5 bases). V gave up 7 bases and J gave up 4 bases, with 16 bases separating them. Germline CDR1 reads SGHAT; CDR2 reads FQNNGV. The CDR3 consists of 14 residues. The DNA for the CDR3 is TGTGCCAGCACCCTAGGGGCTTTGGGCACTGAAGCTTTCTTT. It yields the protein CASTLGALGTEAFF. Full variable domain (missing parts from reference TRBV11-2 and TRBJ1-1): EAGVAQSPRYKIIEKRQSVAFWCNPISGHATLYWYQQILGQGPKLLIQFQNNGVVDDSQLPKDRFSAERLKGVDSTLKIQPAKLEDSAVYLCASTLGALGTEAFFGQGTRLTVV.

This chain connects TRBV5-4 to TRBJ1-2, with D possibly being TRBD1 (6 bases). CDR1 is SGHNT and CDR2 is YYREEE in the germline V gene (reference sequence). Deletions cut 3 bases from V and 6 bases from J, with 12 bases between. The CDR3 loop spans 13 amino acids. In nucleotides, the CDR3 is TGTGCCAGCAGCTCCCCGGGACAACATGGCTACACCTTC. This translates into CASSSPGQHGYTF.

J is TRBJ2-1 and V is TRBV4-2; 12 bases map to TRBD2. Looked up from germline, CDR1 is LGHNA and CDR2 is YNFKEQ. The CDR3 covers 16 residues. With 1 base clipped from V and 6 bases from J, the junction kept 4 bases outside the gene matches. The CDR3 spells CASSQGASGGANEQFF. The CDR3 DNA follows: TGTGCCAGCAGCCAAGGGGCTAGCGGGGGGGCCAATGAGCAGTTCTTC.

V usage is TRBV5-5 and J usage is TRBJ1-2; 9 bases line up with TRBD1. This CDR3 has 13 residues. With V trimmed by 4 bases and J by 7 bases, 5 bases remained unmatched. Germline lookup yields CDR1 SGHKS and CDR2 YYEKEE (reference sequence). The CDR3 spells CASSPTGGGGYTF. The CDR3 DNA sequence: TGTGCCAGCAGCCCGACAGGGGGAGGTGGCTACACCTTC.

To note about this clone: This specimen includes other DNA sequences encoding the same CDR3. The V call is TRBV19, the J call TRBJ1-5; unclear D gene. Germline V gene data show CDR1 as LNHDA and CDR2 as SQIVND (reference sequence). The V end lost 7 bases, the J end lost 0 bases, and 13 bases lay between the germline ends. The CDR3 consists of 15 residues. Here the CDR3 DNA reads TGTGCCAGTAAGGAGGGAAGATATAGCAATCAGCCCCAGCATTTT. It specifies CASKEGRYSNQPQHF.

The chain links TRBV9 to TRBJ1-4, with TRBD1 as a possible D gene (6 bases). The V gene lost 3 bases and the J gene lost 8 bases, with 17 bases spanning the gap. This CDR3 comprises 15 residues. Germline V CDR1 and CDR2: SGDLS, YYNGEE. DNA of the CDR3: TGTGCCAGCAGCGCCCTTACAGGGCAAGGCGAAAAACTGTTTTTT. Protein: CASSALTGQGEKLFF.

This clone was seen a handful of times. The chain's CDR3 is CASSVTGTSGNTIYF. The CDR3 bases are TGTGCCAGCAGCGTGACAGGGACGTCTGGAAACACCATATATTTT. The rearrangement joins TRBV11-1 to TRBJ1-3, with 7 nucleotides matching TRBD1. The V gene end was trimmed by 5 bases and the J gene end by 1 base; junction bases not matched to a gene: 5. The CDR3 is 15 residues long. Per germline, CDR1 SGHAT and CDR2 FQDESV (reference sequence).

The chain is built from TRBV2 and TRBJ1-2; a weak D match, TRBD1 (5 bases). This CDR3 spans 15 amino acids. Germline V gene data show CDR1 as SNHLY and CDR2 as FYNNEI. Between the trimmed V and J ends, which lost 0 bases and 3 bases, there was a span of 11 bases. CDR3 residues: CASSEAPGFDYGYTF. The CDR3, as DNA: TGTGCCAGCAGTGAAGCGCCAGGGTTCGACTATGGCTACACCTTC.

This clone was seen more than once but under ten times. The chain has TRBV6-5 and TRBJ2-6; no reliable D call. V was cut by 5 bases and J by 2 bases, with 4 bases left in between. CDR1 is MNHEY, CDR2 SVGAGI, per germline. This CDR3 is built from 13 residues. The CDR3 protein is CASSQTGANVLTF. The CDR3 DNA reads TGTGCCAGCAGTCAGACTGGGGCCAACGTCCTGACTTTC.

The V call is TRBV27, the J call TRBJ1-5; no firm D call. Germline values: CDR1 MNHEY, CDR2 SMNVEV (reference sequence). This CDR3 comprises 14 residues. V was trimmed by 0 bases and J by 7 bases, leaving 10 bases between them. The CDR3 region is CASSLSGVGQPQHF. The CDR3 DNA reads TGTGCCAGCAGTTTATCCGGGGTTGGACAGCCCCAGCATTTT.

J is TRBJ1-3 and V is TRBV2, with D unresolved. CDR3 length equals 11 residues. Trimming took 8 bases from V and 7 from J, leaving 9 bases between them. Germline V gene sequence: CDR1 SNHLY, CDR2 FYNNEI. The chain's CDR3 is CASGRENTIYF. As DNA, the CDR3 is TGTGCCAGCGGCCGGGAGAACACCATATATTTT.

The rearrangement links TRBV10-3 to TRBJ2-5; 9 bases fit TRBD1. The CDR3 is made up of 14 amino acids. The germline CDR1 and CDR2 sequences are ENHRY and SYGVKD. V lost 4 bases to trimming and J lost 2 bases; unmatched junction nucleotides: 2. The CDR3 bases are TGTGCCATCAGTGGACAGGGGGGACAAGAGACCCAGTACTTC. Encoded protein: CAISGQGGQETQYF.